Presented here are 5 T cell receptor beta chains from one specimen sequenced in a study of regulatory T cells in long-lasting Graves disease. Time point given: newly diagnosed GD, antithyroid drugs for less than 3 months. PBMC-extracted RNA yielded the TCR library. Building the TCR beta libraries relied on iRepertoire HTBI primers, and CDR3 regions underwent Arm-PCR. Each CDR3 protein gets one entry after TCRdb re-called the multiplex PCR reads with MiXCR. The sample has about 440,000 distinct CDR3 sequences; about 16% are singletons. These data were likewise used in another study, on T cells in Graves' hyperthyroidism and ophthalmopathy.

Sequencing was performed on peripheral blood mononuclear cells (PBMCs), taken at new diagnosis, from a patient treated with antithyroid drugs. All receptors come from a young woman with Graves disease.

This sequence joins TRBV7-8 and TRBJ2-5; 8 positions agree with TRBD2. J was trimmed by 3 bases and V by 0 bases; bases with no gene match: 3. CDR1 is SGHVS and CDR2 is FQNEAQ in the germline V gene. The CDR3 is made up of 15 amino acids. CDR3 residues: CASSLAGGGKETQYF. The CDR3 DNA follows: TGTGCCAGCAGCTTAGCGGGCGGGGGGAAAGAGACCCAGTACTTC.

Only one count was recorded for this clonotype. The chain couples TRBV6-6 to TRBJ2-3; 11 bases map to TRBD2. Germline lookup yields CDR1 MNHNY and CDR2 SVGAGI (reference sequence). Trimming took 0 bases from V and 5 from J; bases not matched to a gene: 7. The CDR3 contains 17 residues. CDR3 coding DNA: TGTGCCAGCAGTTACTCGGAACTAGCGGGAGAAGAAGATACGCAGTATTTT. Translating gives CASSYSELAGEEDTQYF.

There are many counts of this clonotype. The CDR3 sequence: CASSAAGALRDIQYF. The CDR3 region has the DNA TGTGCCAGCAGTGCCGCGGGAGCGCTAAGGGACATTCAGTACTTC. This chain connects TRBV2 to TRBJ2-4; TRBD2 matches at 7 bases. The length of the CDR3 is 15 residues. Trimming cost V 4 bases and J 8 bases; bases outside gene matches: 11. Germline-derived CDR1 and CDR2 are SNHLY and FYNNEI.

In regard to this clonotype: A much larger clone lies a single base off, so this may be a read error. The chain is built from TRBV30 and TRBJ2-1; D not certain. Trimming took 0 bases from V and 0 from J, leaving 9 bases between them. CDR1 and CDR2 from the germline V gene are GTSNPN and SVGIG (reference sequence). This CDR3 region has 15 residues. The CDR3 here is CAWSVKRGSYNEQFF. The CDR3 coding sequence is TGTGCCTGGAGTGTAAAGCGAGGCTCCTACAATGAGCAGTTCTTC. The whole variable domain, filled in from reference TRBV30 and TRBJ2-1, reads SQTIHQWPATLVQPVGSPLSLECTVEGTSNPNLYWYRQAAGRGLQLLFYSVGIGQISSEVPQNLSASRPQDRQFILSSKKLLLSDSGFYLCAWSVKRGSYNEQFFGPGTRLTVL.

Comment on this clonotype: This CDR3 is missing its conserved last phenylalanine or tryptophan, likely due to a read error. The DNA is omitted, as the CDR3 cannot be located on it reliably, and the CDR3 follows TCRdb's listing. The genes are TRBV3-1 and TRBJ1-2; the table's TRBD1 call for D was not verified on the DNA. Inclusive of both ends, the CDR3 amounts to 15 amino acids. Germline assignment: CDR1 LGHDT and CDR2 YNNKEL (reference sequence). The CDR3: CASSQEGLGASGDTL.